The clone carrying this T cell receptor beta chain was seen just once. The entry originates in a study of T cell changes during pregnancy in multiple sclerosis. The CDR3 runs to 14 residues. Per germline, CDR1 MNHEY and CDR2 SMNVEV (reference sequence). V gave up 5 bases and J gave up 4 bases, with 11 bases separating them. TCRdb keeps only in-frame clones here, not all; method: immunoSEQ multiplex PCR. The sample yields roughly 69,000 clones, approximately 90% seen once. This chain uses TRBV27 with TRBJ1-4, with D possibly matching TRBD1 (6 bases). Sequenced material: peripheral blood, taken in the third trimester of pregnancy. The sequence came from a female donor with multiple sclerosis, enrolled in a pregnancy study. This CDR3 reads CASSPRTVNEKLFF. The CDR3 DNA is TGTGCCAGCAGTCCCCGGACAGTTAATGAAAAACTGTTTTTT. Full variable domain (remainder filled in from reference TRBV27 and TRBJ1-4): EAQVTQNPRYLITVTGKKLTVTCSQNMNHEYMSWYRQDPGLGLRQIYYSMNVEVTDKGDVPEGYKVSRKEKRNFPLILESPSPNQTSLYFCASSPRTVNEKLFFGSGTQLSVL.